The 3 T cell receptor beta chains presented below share a single source sample, sequenced in a study of human T cells and chemical hapten exposure. TCRdb analysed the RACE reads with MiXCR anew, one entry per CDR3 protein. The sample contains approximately 370,000 distinct CDR3 sequences, about 5% of which appear only once. Stated time point: pre-sensitization, week 0. Treatment given: therapeutic diphenylcyclopropenone sensitization with weekly scalp DPC. Specimen: whole blood, collected in connection with sensitization to the hapten diphenylcyclopropenone (DPC). Receptors were obtained from a woman under 30 with alopecia areata. Some clones in this sample may be carry-over from other donors' samples.

Many counts were recorded for this clonotype. CDR3 amino acids: CANKEQETQYF. The DNA of the CDR3 is TGCGCCAACAAGGAACAAGAGACCCAGTACTTC. The V gene is TRBV5-1, the J gene TRBJ2-5; D call uncertain. The V gene lost 9 bases and the J gene lost 2 bases, with 8 bases spanning the gap. Germline V gives CDR1 SGHRS, CDR2 YFSETQ. The CDR3 length is 11 residues.

J is TRBJ1-1 and V is TRBV12-3 or TRBV12-4; 7 positions match TRBD1. The ends lost 1 base at V and 6 bases at J; junction bases unmatched: 8. The CDR3 consists of 15 residues. CDR3: CASSLVLGQMPEAFF. CDR3 bases: TGTGCCAGCAGTTTAGTCTTGGGACAGATGCCTGAAGCTTTCTTT.

The V gene is TRBV12-3 or TRBV12-4, the J gene TRBJ2-5; 8 bases map to TRBD2. The V and J ends lost 6 bases and 5 bases, in that order; junction bases with no gene match: 5. CDR3 size: 13 residues. For the CDR3, the DNA is TGTGCCAGCAGCCGGGGGGGCCCGGAGACCCAGTACTTC. Residues: CASSRGGPETQYF.